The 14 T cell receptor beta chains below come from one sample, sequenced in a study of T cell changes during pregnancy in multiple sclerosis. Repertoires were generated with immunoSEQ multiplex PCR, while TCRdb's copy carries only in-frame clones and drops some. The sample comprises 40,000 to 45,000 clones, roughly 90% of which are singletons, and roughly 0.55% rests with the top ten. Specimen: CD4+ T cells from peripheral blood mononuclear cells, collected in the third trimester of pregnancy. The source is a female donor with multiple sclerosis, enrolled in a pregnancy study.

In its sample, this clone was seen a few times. CDR3 in amino acids: CASSPQLAGGTTGELFF. The CDR3 bases are TGTGCCAGCAGCCCCCAACTAGCGGGAGGAACGACCGGGGAGCTGTTTTTT. The chain is built from TRBV7-2 and TRBJ2-2; TRBD2 matches at 12 bases. Unmatched junction bases numbered 9, after V lost 5 bases and J lost 5 bases. The germline gives CDR1 SGHTA, CDR2 FQGNSA. The CDR3 is 17 residues long.

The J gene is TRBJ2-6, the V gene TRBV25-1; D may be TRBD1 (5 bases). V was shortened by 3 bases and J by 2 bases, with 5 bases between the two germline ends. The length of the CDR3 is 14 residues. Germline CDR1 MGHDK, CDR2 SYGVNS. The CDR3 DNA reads TGTGCCAGCAGTGACAGGGCTGGGGCCAACGTCCTGACTTTC. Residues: CASSDRAGANVLTF.

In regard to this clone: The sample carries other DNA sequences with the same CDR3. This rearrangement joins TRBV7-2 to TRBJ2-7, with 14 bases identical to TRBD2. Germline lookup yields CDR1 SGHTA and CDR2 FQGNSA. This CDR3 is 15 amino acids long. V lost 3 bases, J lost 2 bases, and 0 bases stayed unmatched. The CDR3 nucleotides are TGTGCCAGCAGCTTGGGACTAGCGGGAGCCTACGAGCAGTACTTC. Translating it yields CASSLGLAGAYEQYF. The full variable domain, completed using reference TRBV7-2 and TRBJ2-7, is GAGVSQSPSNKVTEKGKDVELRCDPISGHTALYWYRQSLGQGLEFLIYFQGNSAPDKSGLPSDRFSAERTGGSVSTLTIQRTQQEDSAVYLCASSLGLAGAYEQYFGPGTRLTVT.

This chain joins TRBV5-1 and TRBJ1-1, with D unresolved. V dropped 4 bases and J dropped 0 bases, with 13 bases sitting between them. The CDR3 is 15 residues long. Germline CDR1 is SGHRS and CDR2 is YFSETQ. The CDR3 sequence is CASSPDPGLNTEAFF. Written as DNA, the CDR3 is TGCGCCAGCAGCCCAGATCCGGGATTGAACACTGAAGCTTTCTTT.

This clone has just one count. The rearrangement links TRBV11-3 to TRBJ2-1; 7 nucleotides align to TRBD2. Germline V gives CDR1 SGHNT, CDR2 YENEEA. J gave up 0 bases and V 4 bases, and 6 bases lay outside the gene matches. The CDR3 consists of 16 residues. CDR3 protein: CASSSGGRNSYNEQFF. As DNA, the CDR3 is TGTGCCAGCAGCTCCGGGGGGAGAAACTCCTACAATGAGCAGTTCTTC.

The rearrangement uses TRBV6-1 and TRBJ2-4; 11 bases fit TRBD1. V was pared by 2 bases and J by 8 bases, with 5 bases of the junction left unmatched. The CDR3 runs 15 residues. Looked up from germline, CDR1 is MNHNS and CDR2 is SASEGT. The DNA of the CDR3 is TGTGCCAGCAGTGAAATAGGGACAGGGGGGCACATTCAGTACTTC. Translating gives CASSEIGTGGHIQYF.

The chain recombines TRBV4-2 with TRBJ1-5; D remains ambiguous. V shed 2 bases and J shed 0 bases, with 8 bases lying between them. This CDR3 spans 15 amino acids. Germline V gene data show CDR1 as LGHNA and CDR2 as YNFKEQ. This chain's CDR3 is CASSQTVNSNQPQHF. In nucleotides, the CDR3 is TGTGCCAGCAGCCAAACAGTTAATAGCAATCAGCCCCAGCATTTT.

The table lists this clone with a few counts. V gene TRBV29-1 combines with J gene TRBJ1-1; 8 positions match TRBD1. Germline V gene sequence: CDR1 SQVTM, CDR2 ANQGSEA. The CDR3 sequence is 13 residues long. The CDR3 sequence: CREDGTGNPEAFF. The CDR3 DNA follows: TGCAGAGAGGACGGGACAGGAAACCCTGAAGCTTTCTTT.

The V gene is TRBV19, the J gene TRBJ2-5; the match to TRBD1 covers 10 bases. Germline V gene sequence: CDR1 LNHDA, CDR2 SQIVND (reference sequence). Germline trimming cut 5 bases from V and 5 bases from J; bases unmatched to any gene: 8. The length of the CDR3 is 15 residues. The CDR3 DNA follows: TGTGCCAGTAGTCTCGCCGGGACAGGGGTTGAGACCCAGTACTTC. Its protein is CASSLAGTGVETQYF.

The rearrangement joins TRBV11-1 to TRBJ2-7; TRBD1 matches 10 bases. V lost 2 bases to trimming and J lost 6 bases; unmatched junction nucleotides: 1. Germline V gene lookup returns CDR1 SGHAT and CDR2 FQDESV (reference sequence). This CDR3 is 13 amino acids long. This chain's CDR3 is CASSLRTGGEQYF. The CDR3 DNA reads TGTGCCAGCAGCTTACGGACAGGGGGCGAGCAGTACTTC. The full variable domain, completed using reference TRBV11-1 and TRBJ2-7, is EAEVAQSPRYKITEKSQAVAFWCDPISGHATLYWYRQILGQGPELLVQFQDESVVDDSQLPKDRFSAERLKGVDSTLKIQPAELGDSAMYLCASSLRTGGEQYFGPGTRLTVT.

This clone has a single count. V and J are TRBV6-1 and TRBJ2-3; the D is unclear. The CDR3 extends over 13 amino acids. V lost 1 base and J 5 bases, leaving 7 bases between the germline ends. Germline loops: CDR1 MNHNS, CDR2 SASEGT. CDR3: CASSEVRGDTQYF. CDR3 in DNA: TGTGCCAGCAGTGAAGTTCGCGGAGATACGCAGTATTTT.

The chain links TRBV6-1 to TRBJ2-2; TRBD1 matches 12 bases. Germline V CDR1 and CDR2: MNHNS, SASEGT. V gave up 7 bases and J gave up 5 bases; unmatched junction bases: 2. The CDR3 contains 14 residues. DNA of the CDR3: TGTGCCAGCACGGGACAGGGGGCAACCGGGGAGCTGTTTTTT. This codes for CASTGQGATGELFF.

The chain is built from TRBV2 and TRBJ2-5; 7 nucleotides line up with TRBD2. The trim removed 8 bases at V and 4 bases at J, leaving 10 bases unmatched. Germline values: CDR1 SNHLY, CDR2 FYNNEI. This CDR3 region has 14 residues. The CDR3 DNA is TGTGCCAGCTTCCAGGTTGGGGGGGTAGAGACCCAGTACTTC. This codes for CASFQVGGVETQYF. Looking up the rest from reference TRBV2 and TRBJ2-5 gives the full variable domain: EPEVTQTPSHQVTQMGQEVILRCVPISNHLYFYWYRQILGQKVEFLVSFYNNEISEKSEIFDDQFSVERPDGSNFTLKIRSTKLEDSAMYFCASFQVGGVETQYFGPGTRLLVL.

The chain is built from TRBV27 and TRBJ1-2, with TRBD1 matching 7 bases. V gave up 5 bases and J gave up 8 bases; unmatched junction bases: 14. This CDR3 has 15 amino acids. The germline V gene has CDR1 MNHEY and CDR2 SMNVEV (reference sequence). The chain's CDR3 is CASSPRTGLGRGYTF. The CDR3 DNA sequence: TGTGCCAGCAGTCCCCGGACAGGCCTCGGGCGAGGCTACACCTTC.